This TCR beta chain is from a study of T cells after yellow fever vaccination (dated by TCRdb to the late 2010s). About the full investigation: Libraries from fractions with low cell numbers were prepared with the SMART-Seq v4 Ultra Low Input RNA kit. Blood samples were taken at several timepoints before and after primary and secondary immunization, and bulk PBMC replicates and cell subsets were isolated. To follow T-cell clones before and after both primary and booster YFV17D yellow fever vaccination, bulk TCR alpha and beta repertoires underwent longitudinal sequencing. The cohort comprised two healthy male donors, one aged 18 to 29 and one aged 30 to 40 years.

Reading the label with the study, this specimen's treatment or condition is: live attenuated yellow fever vaccine strain. At each blood-draw timepoint, two biological replicates of bulk PBMCs were collected. A standard Ficoll-Paque protocol was used to isolate PBMCs from peripheral blood. TriZol was used to extract RNA from bulk PBMCs, CD4 and CD8 fractions, and dextramer-positive and dextramer-negative fractions. Overall results and qualifications from the work: The secondary T-cell response was found to be weaker but faster than the primary response, with a peak reached on day 5 rather than on day 15. The study included only two donors, which limits how far the findings can be generalized. A small share of clonotypes was detected in both CD4 and CD8 compartments, with the overlap likely arising from convergent recombination. After the booster, most of the clones that had expanded following primary vaccination were detected again (about 95% of CD4 and 80% to 90% of CD8), which suggests that memory was broadly maintained. FACS-sorted repertoires could contain abundant contaminating clonotypes from the bulk population, so computational filtering was required.

This clonotype occurred many times. Its antigen is unknown. Within one base of it there is no much larger clone, and no base qualities were kept. The CDR3 has 13 amino acids, counting the end cysteine and phenylalanine. This entry keeps only the CDR3 DNA: 39 bases, framed from base 1. Trimming costs V 6 bases and J 0 bases, and their ends lie 11 bases apart. CDR1 is given as DFQATT and CDR2 as SNEGSKA, both from the germline V gene (reference sequence). TCR cDNA was made using 5'RACE template switching, a step that added a universal primer site and unique molecular identifiers. Priming for cDNA synthesis came from both the TCR alpha and TCR beta constant segments. Library amplification used two PCR steps, and the second PCR step added sample barcodes and sequencing adapters. Libraries were sequenced on Illumina HiSeq 2500 (2x100 bp) or NovaSeq (2x150 bp). The original pipeline was this. Demultiplexing of reads and collapsing into UMI consensus sequences were performed with MIGEC, and V(D)J alignment was carried out with MiXCR. Vaccine-responding clonotypes were identified with edgeR using replicate PBMC samples, with FDR below 0.01 and a log2 fold change above 5 up to day 15 being required. Bulk clonotypes were assigned CD4 or CD8 identity according to which sequenced CD4 or CD8 repertoire held them at higher abundance. TCRdb handled the public reads itself, with Q25 trimming in fastp and clone calling in MiXCR, and kept productive beta chains. Each entry is one CDR3 protein sequence, shown with its most common DNA and genes. TCRdb's processing, not the study's, gives the V and J calls here. The sample table contains some 300,000 distinct CDR3 sequences; only one count was recorded for 7% to 9% of them. Roughly a sixth of the sample rests with the top ten.

The receptor chain draws on TRBV20-1 and TRBJ1-1; a weak D assignment points to TRBD1 (5 bases agree). The sequence was obtained from a man between 18 and 29 years old who received the YFV17D yellow fever vaccine. Sample: PBMCs, taken roughly 47 days after the first yellow fever vaccination. The CDR3 protein: CSATGLVNTEAFF. The nucleotide sequence reads as follows: TGCAGTGCGACGGGACTGGTGAACACTGAAGCTTTCTTT.